This T cell receptor (beta chain) was captured by sequencing in a study of blood T cells in healthy people across ages. Whole-study context: Capture via template switching afforded approximately one barcoded beta molecule per two T cells.

Combining a sample-barcoded 5' primer with a J-beta primer mix, a second PCR ran for roughly 6 to 12 cycles. TCRdb independently ran MiXCR on the 5' RACE reads; one entry per CDR3 protein. The table has around 1.5 million distinct CDR3 sequences, 45% to 70% seen once. Study results and limitations: The recorded TCR beta diversity per million T cells decreased in a roughly linear manner with age.

The CDR3 is 14 amino acids. V was trimmed by 4 bases and J by 0 bases, leaving 10 bases between them. CDR1 and CDR2 (germline): MNHEY, SMNVEV (reference sequence). Worth noting for this clonotype: Its antigen is unidentified.

The sequence derives from a man aged 18 to 30 in good health. Material: blood. V and J are TRBV27 and TRBJ2-7; D uncertain. The CDR3 DNA reads TGTGCCAGCAGTTCCTACAAAAACTCCTACGAGCAGTACTTC. Encoded protein: CASSSYKNSYEQYF.